Listed here are 8 T cell receptor beta chains from one sample, sequenced in a study of T cell repertoires in cytomegalovirus infection. MiXCR, run by TCRdb on the reads, gives a single entry per CDR3 protein. The table lists about 470,000 distinct CDR3 sequences, approximately 46% of them singletons. Their antigens remain unidentified. The sample in question was cultured PBMCs, obtained from culture after CMV antigen stimulation. The source is a human donor in good health (CMV status not recorded). Some clones in this sample may be carry-over from other donors' samples.

The chain links TRBV19 to TRBJ2-1; D is perhaps TRBD1 or TRBD2 (5 bases each). Trimming took off 2 bases at V and 7 bases at J, with 18 bases between the two ends. The CDR3 length is 16 residues. Germline-derived CDR1 and CDR2 are LNHDA and SQIVND (reference sequence). The CDR3 nucleotides are TGTGCCAGTAGTATAATATCAGGGCCAACGGGAAATGAGCAGTTCTTC. Amino acids: CASSIISGPTGNEQFF.

This clonotype was seen a handful of times. The chain is built from TRBV6-2 or TRBV6-3 and TRBJ1-5; 8 bases fit TRBD1. The V gene's germline CDR1 is MNHEY and CDR2 SVGEGT. V was pared by 6 bases and J by 2 bases, with 6 bases of the junction left unmatched. The CDR3 covers 15 residues. The CDR3 region has the DNA TGTGCCAGCAGGCTACAGGGGGGAGGCAATCAGCCCCAGCATTTT. It is translated as CASRLQGGGNQPQHF.

This clonotype turned up a few times. The genes are TRBV4-1 and TRBJ2-5; perhaps TRBD2 as D (6 bases). The CDR3 totals 17 residues. Looked up from germline, CDR1 is MGHRA and CDR2 is YSYEKL. The V end lost 0 bases, the J end lost 2 bases, and 16 bases lay between the germline ends. CDR3 region: CASSQDGGIADQETQYF. The DNA for the CDR3 is TGCGCCAGCAGCCAAGATGGAGGGATTGCGGATCAAGAGACCCAGTACTTC.

The chain employs TRBV6-2 or TRBV6-3 and TRBJ2-3; 7 nucleotides line up with TRBD2. V lost 5 bases to trimming and J lost 4 bases; unmatched junction nucleotides: 6. From germline, CDR1 is MNHEY and CDR2 SVGEGT. This CDR3 region has 14 residues. CDR3 region: CASSVLAIPDTQYF. In nucleotides, the CDR3 is TGTGCCAGCAGTGTACTAGCGATCCCAGATACGCAGTATTTT.

This clonotype has just a few counts. The chain has TRBV4-1 and TRBJ2-7, with 7 bases identical to TRBD2. Germline V gene data show CDR1 as MGHRA and CDR2 as YSYEKL. The CDR3 sequence is 17 residues long. J was trimmed by 0 bases and V by 0 bases; bases with no gene match: 8. The CDR3 spells CASSQDVAGVSSYEQYF. As DNA, the CDR3 is TGCGCCAGCAGCCAAGACGTAGCGGGTGTGAGCTCCTACGAGCAGTACTTC.

This chain uses TRBV5-5 with TRBJ1-4, with a possible D match to TRBD1 (5 bases). V was cut by 2 bases and J by 5 bases, with 13 bases left in between. The CDR3 consists of 15 residues. Germline loops: CDR1 SGHKS, CDR2 YYEKEE (reference sequence). CDR3 sequence reads: CASSLEQGRNEKLFF. In DNA, the CDR3 is TGTGCCAGCAGCTTAGAGCAGGGAAGGAATGAAAAACTGTTTTTT.

The chain uses TRBV11-2 and TRBJ2-5, with 8 bases fitting TRBD1. With V trimmed by 4 bases and J by 5 bases, 21 bases remained unmatched. The CDR3 loop spans 19 amino acids. Per the germline V gene, CDR1 is SGHAT and CDR2 is FQNNGV. CDR3 bases: TGTGCCAGCAGCTCTACTAACCTCAGGGGGCCTACCTTGGGGGAGACCCAGTACTTC. Its protein product is CASSSTNLRGPTLGETQYF.

This rearrangement joins TRBV5-1 to TRBJ1-6, with TRBD1 matching 9 bases. The CDR3 totals 16 residues. V gave up 0 bases and J gave up 5 bases; unmatched junction bases: 3. Germline-derived CDR1 and CDR2 are SGHRS and YFSETQ. The CDR3 DNA is TGCGCCAGCAGCTTGGATGGGACAGGGAATAATTCACCCCTCCACTTT. It yields the protein CASSLDGTGNNSPLHF.